The 27 T cell receptor beta chains in this list originate from one sample, sequenced in a study of shared clonotypes between healthy human individuals. Only in-frame clones appear in the TCRdb table, and some are missing; sequencing was by immunoSEQ multiplex PCR. Here the sample spans approximately 2.4 million clones, under 97% being singletons. The sequencing input was naive CD4+ T cells sorted from blood. Documented subset: CD45RA+ positively selected. Source of these receptors: a man in his late teens or twenties in good health.

On this clone itself: This sample also contains other DNA sequences that code for the same CDR3. The chain carries TRBV5-1 and TRBJ1-3; no firm D call. Looked up from germline, CDR1 is SGHRS and CDR2 is YFSETQ. Trimming removed 1 base at V and 0 bases at J, with 8 bases between. The length of the CDR3 is 15 residues. The CDR3 nucleotides are TGCGCCAGCAGCTTGACCGGGGTCTCTGGAAACACCATATATTTT. Residues: CASSLTGVSGNTIYF. The variable domain in full, with the rest retrieved from reference TRBV5-1 and TRBJ1-3, is KAGVTQTPRYLIKTRGQQVTLSCSPISGHRSVSWYQQTPGQGLQFLFEYFSETQRNKGNFPGRFSGRQFSNSRSEMNVSTLELGDSALYLCASSLTGVSGNTIYFGEGSWLTVV.

In the case of this clone: Compared with germline, one end of the junction differs, possibly owing to a read error. The chain has TRBV6-5 and TRBJ1-1, with D possibly TRBD1 on 6 matching bases. The CDR3 is 16 residues long. Looked up from germline, CDR1 is MNHEY and CDR2 is SVGAGI. The CDR3 coding sequence is TGTGCCAGCAGTTACACCCTAGGAGGTTGGGACACTGGAGCTTTCTTT. Translating gives CASSYTLGGWDTGAFF.

The V gene is TRBV30, the J gene TRBJ1-1, with D possibly being TRBD1 (5 bases). There are 14 residues in the CDR3. Trimming stripped 2 bases from V and 5 bases from J, with 15 bases between. Germline V gene sequence: CDR1 GTSNPN, CDR2 SVGIG (reference sequence). The DNA of the CDR3 is TGTGCCTGGAGTCGGTTGGGGGGTAGGACTGAAGCTTTCTTT. Its translation: CAWSRLGGRTEAFF.

This chain connects TRBV30 to TRBJ1-6; tentative D call: TRBD1 (5 bases). The CDR3 has 13 amino acids. The germline V and J ends were trimmed by 0 bases and 10 bases, with 10 bases remaining between them. The germline CDR1 and CDR2 sequences are GTSNPN and SVGIG (reference sequence). CDR3 nucleotide sequence: TGTGCCTGGAGTGTACGTCAGGGCTCACCCCTCCACTTT. As protein: CAWSVRQGSPLHF.

The gene calls are TRBV28 and TRBJ1-2; 7 bases are a match to TRBD1. Germline CDR1 MDHEN, CDR2 SYDVKM. CDR3 size: 12 residues. The V and J ends lost 5 bases and 7 bases, in that order; junction bases with no gene match: 4. CDR3 sequence (DNA): TGTGCCAGCAGTCCCCGGACAGGTGGCTACACCTTC. This codes for CASSPRTGGYTF.

The chain recombines TRBV28 with TRBJ2-3; perhaps TRBD2 as D (5 bases). The CDR3 loop spans 14 amino acids. Germline V CDR1 and CDR2: MDHEN, SYDVKM. V was shortened by 3 bases and J by 3 bases, with 10 bases between the two germline ends. The CDR3 sequence is CASSFGSGTDTQYF. The CDR3 DNA reads TGTGCCAGCAGTTTTGGGAGTGGGACAGATACGCAGTATTTT.

This clone was seen once. This rearrangement joins TRBV27 to TRBJ2-1; the D gene is possibly TRBD2 (6 bases). The CDR3 runs 13 residues. The ends were cut back, 6 bases at V and 3 bases at J, with 9 bases in the middle. Per the germline V gene, CDR1 is MNHEY and CDR2 is SMNVEV (reference sequence). CDR3 nucleotides: TGTGCCAGCAGGGCTAGCGTCTACAATGAGCAGTTCTTC. It is translated as CASRASVYNEQFF.

The chain joins TRBV2 to TRBJ2-2, with TRBD1 matching 7 bases. Germline V gives CDR1 SNHLY, CDR2 FYNNEI. The CDR3 is 14 amino acids. V lost 8 bases and J lost 4; bases outside the gene matches: 7. CDR3 sequence (DNA): TGTGCCAGCCGAAAGACAGGGTCCACCGGGGAGCTGTTTTTT. Translating gives CASRKTGSTGELFF.

The chain links TRBV7-2 to TRBJ1-4; a possible D gene is TRBD1 (6 bases). Trimming took off 5 bases at V and 4 bases at J, with 11 bases between the two ends. This CDR3 has 14 amino acids. CDR1 and CDR2 from the germline V gene are SGHTA and FQGNSA. The CDR3 region has the DNA TGTGCCAGCAGCCCCGACAGGTTTAATGAAAAACTGTTTTTT. It codes for CASSPDRFNEKLFF.

About this clone: The same CDR3 arises from other DNA sequences in this sample as well. This chain joins TRBV6-1 and TRBJ1-6; D may be TRBD1 (6 bases). CDR3 length: 13 residues. V lost 3 bases, J lost 8 bases, and 8 bases lay in between. Per germline, CDR1 MNHNS and CDR2 SASEGT. The CDR3, as DNA: TGTGCCAGCAGTGAGACAGGTTATTCACCCCTCCACTTT. Encoded protein: CASSETGYSPLHF.

The rearrangement uses TRBV28 and TRBJ1-2; a weak D match, TRBD1 (5 bases). The V gene lost 10 bases and the J gene lost 5 bases, with 20 bases spanning the gap. The CDR3 sequence is 14 residues long. From germline, CDR1 is MDHEN and CDR2 SYDVKM. This CDR3 reads CAIAPGGTWYGYTF. In DNA form, the CDR3 reads TGTGCCATCGCCCCCGGCGGGACTTGGTATGGCTACACCTTC.

This chain connects TRBV10-3 to TRBJ2-5; the D gene is possibly TRBD1 (6 bases). The CDR3 runs to 12 residues. Germline V gene lookup returns CDR1 ENHRY and CDR2 SYGVKD. V shed 10 bases and J shed 5 bases, with 14 bases lying between them. CDR3 region: CATTGSGETQYF. CDR3 in DNA: TGTGCCACCACAGGGTCGGGGGAGACCCAGTACTTC.

The chain recombines TRBV7-8 with TRBJ2-5; 9 bases are shared with TRBD1. Germline CDR1 SGHVS, CDR2 FQNEAQ. The CDR3 has 16 residues. Germline trimming cut 6 bases from V and 4 bases from J; bases unmatched to any gene: 12. The CDR3 sequence: CASRPGQGRHLETQYF. Written as DNA, the CDR3 is TGTGCCAGCAGACCCGGACAGGGGAGACACCTAGAGACCCAGTACTTC.

The chain links TRBV5-1 to TRBJ1-2, with a weak D call TRBD1 (5 bases). CDR3 length: 13 residues. CDR1 and CDR2 from the germline V gene are SGHRS and YFSETQ. V lost 4 bases to trimming and J lost 2 bases, with 9 bases between them. CDR3 amino acids: CASSTQENYGYTF. CDR3 in DNA: TGCGCCAGCAGCACACAGGAGAACTATGGCTACACCTTC.

With regard to this clone: Within the sample, other DNA sequences also encode this same CDR3. V and J are TRBV7-2 and TRBJ1-3, with 7 bases that match TRBD1. In germline, CDR1 is SGHTA, CDR2 FQGNSA. This CDR3 spans 15 amino acids. Trimming removed 4 bases from V and 0 bases from J; junction bases left unmatched: 3. For the CDR3, the DNA is TGTGCCAGCAGCTCAGACAGGGTCTCTGGAAACACCATATATTTT. It translates to CASSSDRVSGNTIYF.

The chain combines TRBV6-6 with TRBJ2-1; tentatively, D is TRBD1 or TRBD2 (5 bases each). The CDR3 length is 12 residues. V was clipped by 6 bases and J by 8 bases, with 11 bases between them. Germline V lookup: CDR1 MNHNY, CDR2 SVGAGI (reference sequence). The CDR3 DNA reads TGTGCCAGCAGAATACTAGGGGATGAGCAGTTCTTC. This translates into CASRILGDEQFF.

This rearrangement joins TRBV19 to TRBJ1-1; weak D call: TRBD1 (5 bases). Trimming removed 6 bases at V and 8 bases at J, with 25 bases between. The germline V gene encodes CDR1 LNHDA and CDR2 SQIVND (reference sequence). There are 16 residues in the CDR3. In DNA form, the CDR3 reads TGTGCCAGTAGCCACGGGGGGGTTGGACCGTTAAGAGAAGCTTTCTTT. As protein: CASSHGGVGPLREAFF. The full variable domain, rest sourced from reference TRBV19 and TRBJ1-1, is DGGITQSPKYLFRKEGQNVTLSCEQNLNHDAMYWYRQDPGQGLRLIYYSQIVNDFQKGDIAEGYSVSREKKESFPLTVTSAQKNPTAFYLCASSHGGVGPLREAFFGQGTRLTVV.

This sequence joins TRBV5-6 and TRBJ2-7, with a tentative D call TRBD2 (6 bases). The CDR3 extends over 14 amino acids. Trimming left V 7 bases short and J 0 bases short, with 14 bases between. Germline CDR1 and CDR2: SGHDT and YYEEEE. The CDR3 here is CASYRGGSSYEQYF. CDR3 nucleotides: TGTGCCAGCTACCGTGGGGGGAGCTCCTACGAGCAGTACTTC. The complete variable domain, with remaining parts taken from reference TRBV5-6 and TRBJ2-7, reads DAGVTQSPTHLIKTRGQQVTLRCSPKSGHDTVSWYQQALGQGPQFIFQYYEEEERQRGNFPDRFSGHQFPNYSSELNVNALLLGDSALYLCASYRGGSSYEQYFGPGTRLTVT.

The V and J genes are TRBV10-3 and TRBJ1-5, with D unclear. This CDR3 has 15 amino acids. The germline V gene has CDR1 ENHRY and CDR2 SYGVKD. The ends were cut back, 2 bases at V and 4 bases at J, with 12 bases in the middle. The CDR3 DNA reads as TGTGCCATCAGTGAGGACACCCTTGGGAATCAGCCCCAGCATTTT. Translating gives CAISEDTLGNQPQHF.

This chain links TRBV27 with TRBJ2-1; 8 nucleotides align to TRBD1. The germline CDR1 and CDR2 sequences are MNHEY and SMNVEV (reference sequence). CDR3 length: 15 residues. V gave up 4 bases and J gave up 6 bases; unmatched junction bases: 8. The CDR3, as DNA: TGTGCCAGCAGTTCCGACAGGGGCCCATTCAATGAGCAGTTCTTC. As protein: CASSSDRGPFNEQFF.

The genes are TRBV10-2 and TRBJ1-2; D is possibly TRBD1 (6 bases). CDR1 and CDR2 from the germline V gene are WSHSY and SAAADI. The CDR3 consists of 16 residues. Between the trimmed V and J ends, which lost 4 bases and 4 bases, there was a span of 19 bases. The CDR3 spells CASSGTRGGEAYGYTF. The CDR3 region has the DNA TGCGCCAGCAGTGGGACTCGGGGGGGCGAGGCCTATGGCTACACCTTC.

This chain joins TRBV10-2 and TRBJ2-7; 12 bases line up with TRBD2. The ends lost 9 bases at V and 2 bases at J; junction bases unmatched: 8. The CDR3 extends over 15 amino acids. The V gene's germline CDR1 is WSHSY and CDR2 SAAADI. CDR3 amino acids: CARRMTSGSPYEQYF. The CDR3, as DNA: TGCGCCAGAAGGATGACTAGCGGGAGTCCCTACGAGCAGTACTTC.

The rearrangement links TRBV11-2 to TRBJ1-6, with a possible D match to TRBD1 (6 bases). The CDR3 is 14 residues long. Germline V lookup: CDR1 SGHAT, CDR2 FQNNGV. Trimming stripped 5 bases from V and 7 bases from J, with 12 bases between. The CDR3 DNA follows: TGTGCCAGCAGCCTGGGACAAACCAATTCACCCCTCCACTTT. It yields the protein CASSLGQTNSPLHF.

The V call is TRBV20-1, the J call TRBJ2-1; D gene ambiguous. The CDR3 length is 11 residues. The V gene lost 3 bases and the J gene lost 13 bases, with 13 bases spanning the gap. Per the germline V gene, CDR1 is DFQATT and CDR2 is SNEGSKA (reference sequence). Written as DNA, the CDR3 is TGCAGTGCTAGGTTTCAGGCTGCACAGTTCTTC. Its translation is CSARFQAAQFF.

The gene calls are TRBV20-1 and TRBJ2-3; D uncertain. The CDR3 is 11 amino acids. CDR1 is DFQATT and CDR2 is SNEGSKA in the germline V gene (reference sequence). V was clipped by 4 bases and J by 4 bases, with 6 bases between them. In DNA form, the CDR3 reads TGCAGTGCTAACCAGGCAGATACGCAGTATTTT. It codes for CSANQADTQYF.

V usage is TRBV6-5 and J usage is TRBJ1-6; maybe TRBD1 (5 bases). In germline, CDR1 is MNHEY, CDR2 SVGAGI. This CDR3 contains 15 residues. Trimming took off 10 bases at V and 9 bases at J, with 22 bases between the two ends. The CDR3 DNA sequence: TGTGCCACGCACTCAGGAGGGGCCGGAGGTTCACCCCTCCACTTT. Translation gives CATHSGGAGGSPLHF.

The chain recombines TRBV30 with TRBJ1-2; 7 bases match TRBD1. Germline V CDR1 and CDR2: GTSNPN, SVGIG (reference sequence). Trimming at V came to 1 base and at J to 2 bases, leaving 4 bases not matched to a gene. The CDR3 has 14 residues. CDR3: CAWSAGTVNYGYTF. The CDR3 nucleotides are TGTGCCTGGAGTGCTGGGACAGTGAACTATGGCTACACCTTC.